The T cell receptor beta chain under discussion was sequenced for a study of cytomegalovirus exposure and HLA in healthy donors. Study at large: Earlier, 110 million or so unique TCR beta sequences were recovered from approximately 180 million T cells by an analysis.

CDR1 SGHKS and CDR2 YYEKEE come from the germline V gene (reference sequence). V lost 1 base and J lost 4, with 12 bases in between. The length of the CDR3 is 16 residues. Amplification used 60 Vbeta primers and 13 Jbeta primers. Sequencing used immunoSEQ multiplex PCR; TCRdb keeps in-frame clones, though not all of them. This sample has 110,000 to 150,000 clones, with about 81% found just once. The gene calls are TRBV5-5 and TRBJ1-6, with D unresolved. This receptor was identified in a man in his thirties or forties in good health and CMV-seronegative. Sequenced: PBMCs. This chain's CDR3 is CASSLSGRTYNSPLHF. DNA of the CDR3: TGTGCCAGCAGCTTGTCGGGGAGGACTTATAATTCACCCCTCCACTTT. The full variable domain, its missing parts supplied by reference TRBV5-5 and TRBJ1-6, is DAGVTQSPTHLIKTRGQQVTLRCSPISGHKSVSWYQQVLGQGPQFIFQYYEKEERGRGNFPDRFSARQFPNYSSELNVNALLLGDSALYLCASSLSGRTYNSPLHFGNGTRLTVT.